Shown below are 21 T cell receptor beta chains from a single sample sequenced in a study of blood T cell repertoires in COVID-19. Assay used: immunoSEQ multiplex PCR; TCRdb lists only in-frame clones, some missing. Among about 21,000 clones, 70% to 90% were seen once, and the ten largest hold 5.5% to 6.5%. What was sequenced was peripheral blood. These receptors were obtained from a human donor in a cohort sampled during active COVID-19.

The chain links TRBV2 to TRBJ2-7, with a weak D call TRBD1 (5 bases). The CDR3 contains 13 residues. Germline-derived CDR1 and CDR2 are SNHLY and FYNNEI. The V and J ends lost 5 bases and 3 bases respectively, with 11 bases between them. CDR3 amino acids: CASSRGTGYEQYF. The CDR3, as DNA: TGTGCCAGCAGTAGGGGAACCGGCTACGAGCAGTACTTC.

The chain couples TRBV6-5 to TRBJ1-2; 9 bases map to TRBD1. This CDR3 comprises 13 residues. Per the germline V gene, CDR1 is MNHEY and CDR2 is SVGAGI. V shed 10 bases, J shed 7 bases, and the junction held 10 bases outside the gene matches. The CDR3 sequence is CATDPGQGSGYTF. In DNA, the CDR3 is TGTGCCACGGACCCGGGACAGGGTTCTGGCTACACCTTC.

This chain uses TRBV4-1 with TRBJ1-5; tentative D call: TRBD1 (6 bases). Germline V CDR1 and CDR2: MGHRA, YSYEKL. The CDR3 is 16 residues long. V was pared by 0 bases and J by 9 bases, with 18 bases between. CDR3 DNA: TGCGCCAGCAGCCAAGAAGGGGGTGCGTATGGGCGGCCCCAGCATTTT. The encoded protein is CASSQEGGAYGRPQHF.

The chain joins TRBV29-1 to TRBJ2-1; TRBD2 might be the D (6 bases). Germline V gives CDR1 SQVTM, CDR2 ANQGSEA. This CDR3 comprises 15 residues. V lost 0 bases, J lost 6 bases, and 15 bases lay in between. The CDR3 is CSVEDRVSGSNEQFF. DNA for the CDR3: TGCAGCGTTGAAGATCGGGTTAGCGGTTCCAATGAGCAGTTCTTC.

V usage is TRBV2 and J usage is TRBJ1-5; TRBD1 matches at 7 bases. J lost 6 bases, V lost 8 bases, and 10 bases had no gene match. The CDR3 is made up of 14 amino acids. From germline, CDR1 is SNHLY and CDR2 FYNNEI. The CDR3 region is CASRGQGEIQPQHF. In DNA, the CDR3 is TGTGCCAGCCGGGGGCAGGGGGAAATTCAGCCCCAGCATTTT.

This chain connects TRBV9 to TRBJ2-1, with 11 nucleotides matching TRBD2. Germline values: CDR1 SGDLS, CDR2 YYNGEE. The V segment lost 7 bases and the J segment 6 bases; nucleotides outside the gene matches: 3. The CDR3 consists of 13 residues. The CDR3 loop is CASEGLAGNEQFF. CDR3 DNA: TGTGCCAGCGAAGGACTAGCGGGCAATGAGCAGTTCTTC. Drawing the rest from reference TRBV9 and TRBJ2-1, the complete variable domain is DSGVTQTPKHLITATGQRVTLRCSPRSGDLSVYWYQQSLDQGLQFLIQYYNGEERAKGNILERFSAQQFPDLHSELNLSSLELGDSALYFCASEGLAGNEQFFGPGTRLTVL.

This clone was found once. CDR3 loop: CASSSDTSAFFMNTEAFF. CDR3 DNA: TGTGCCAGCAGCTCGGACACCAGCGCCTTTTTTATGAACACTGAAGCTTTCTTT. The gene calls are TRBV9 and TRBJ1-1, with a weak D call TRBD1 (5 bases). The V and J ends lost 4 bases and 0 bases respectively, with 22 bases between them. CDR1 SGDLS and CDR2 YYNGEE come from the germline V gene. This CDR3 is 18 amino acids long.

This chain connects TRBV30 to TRBJ2-7; D is unresolved. The length of the CDR3 is 12 residues. Germline V gene lookup returns CDR1 GTSNPN and CDR2 SVGIG (reference sequence). Trimming took 2 bases from V and 3 from J, leaving 8 bases between them. This CDR3 reads CAWSISYYEQYF. The CDR3 region has the DNA TGTGCCTGGAGTATATCCTACTACGAGCAGTACTTC.

V gene TRBV6-5 combines with J gene TRBJ2-5, with TRBD2 as a possible D gene (6 bases). Trimming left V 0 bases short and J 4 bases short, with 9 bases between. Looked up from germline, CDR1 is MNHEY and CDR2 is SVGAGI. The length of the CDR3 is 14 residues. CDR3 amino acids: CASSYSWGGETQYF. The CDR3 nucleotides read TGTGCCAGCAGTTACTCTTGGGGAGGAGAGACCCAGTACTTC.

This clone showed up just once. As DNA, the CDR3 is TGTGCCATCAGTGAGGGTTTCGGGGTAGCGGGAGCGAATGAGCAGTTCTTC. Amino acids: CAISEGFGVAGANEQFF. This chain uses TRBV10-3 with TRBJ2-1; 9 bases fit TRBD2. The CDR3 spans 17 residues. With 2 bases clipped from V and 7 bases from J, the junction kept 12 bases outside the gene matches. Germline V gene lookup returns CDR1 ENHRY and CDR2 SYGVKD.

The V gene is TRBV10-3, the J gene TRBJ2-7; the match to TRBD2 covers 8 bases. V shed 11 bases and J 6 bases; nucleotides not matched to a gene: 15. The CDR3 has 14 residues. CDR1 and CDR2 from the germline V gene are ENHRY and SYGVKD. The CDR3, as DNA: TGTGCCGGGTCGGGGGGGCGCGGGATGAGCGAGCAGTACTTC. Protein: CAGSGGRGMSEQYF.

The chain combines TRBV28 with TRBJ1-1; the D gene is possibly TRBD1 (6 bases). CDR1 is MDHEN, CDR2 SYDVKM, per germline. Trimming stripped 5 bases from V and 1 base from J, with 11 bases between. This CDR3 spans 14 amino acids. The CDR3 nucleotides read TGTGCCAGCAGTGAATTGACAGGGAACACTGAAGCTTTCTTT. Translating it yields CASSELTGNTEAFF.

The table lists this clone with a count of one. The chain uses TRBV4-1 and TRBJ2-1; D remains unclear. The CDR3 extends over 11 amino acids. Trimming left V 3 bases short and J 8 bases short, with 5 bases between. CDR1 and CDR2 (germline): MGHRA, YSYEKL. The CDR3 here is CASSHTDEQFF. CDR3 DNA: TGCGCCAGCAGCCATACGGATGAGCAGTTCTTC.

V gene TRBV27 combines with J gene TRBJ2-1; TRBD1 aligns across 8 bases. This CDR3 has 15 amino acids. Trimming cost V 5 bases and J 8 bases; bases outside gene matches: 11. From germline, CDR1 is MNHEY and CDR2 SMNVEV (reference sequence). CDR3: CASSALDRVVDEQFF. Written as DNA, the CDR3 is TGTGCCAGCAGTGCCCTGGACAGGGTCGTAGATGAGCAGTTCTTC.

The rearrangement uses TRBV15 and TRBJ1-2, with D tentatively TRBD1 (5 bases). The V end was cut by 1 base, the J end by 2 bases, with 8 bases between. CDR3 length: 14 amino acids. Germline-derived CDR1 and CDR2 are LNHNV and YYDKDF (reference sequence). CDR3 residues: CATSRVPGNYGYTF. The CDR3 bases are TGTGCCACCAGCAGAGTCCCAGGGAACTATGGCTACACCTTC.

The chain uses TRBV15 and TRBJ2-1; TRBD2 matches at 7 bases. The CDR3 length is 16 residues. Per germline, CDR1 LNHNV and CDR2 YYDKDF (reference sequence). The V gene end was trimmed by 3 bases and the J gene end by 8 bases; junction bases not matched to a gene: 13. The DNA of the CDR3 is TGTGCCACCAGCAGCCCCGCGAGACTAGCAGGCCATGAGCAGTTCTTC. It codes for CATSSPARLAGHEQFF.

The rearrangement links TRBV13 to TRBJ1-4; D is possibly TRBD1 (5 bases). Germline V gene lookup returns CDR1 PRHDT and CDR2 FYEKMQ (reference sequence). V was clipped by 5 bases and J by 7 bases, with 14 bases between them. CDR3 length: 14 amino acids. CDR3 bases: TGTGCCAGCAGCCCCAGGGCCGGGGGTGAAAAACTGTTTTTT. It is translated as CASSPRAGGEKLFF.

This clone was counted a few times. The V call is TRBV27, the J call TRBJ1-5, with D tentatively TRBD1 (6 bases). The V gene's germline CDR1 is MNHEY and CDR2 SMNVEV (reference sequence). This CDR3 contains 13 residues. Trimming took 8 bases from V and 4 from J, leaving 12 bases between them. The CDR3 here is CASGGASNQPQHF. For the CDR3, the DNA is TGTGCCAGCGGGGGCGCGAGTAATCAGCCCCAGCATTTT.

The chain links TRBV15 to TRBJ2-7; 7 positions agree with TRBD1. J was trimmed by 6 bases and V by 3 bases; bases with no gene match: 8. Germline V gives CDR1 LNHNV, CDR2 YYDKDF (reference sequence). The CDR3 consists of 14 residues. The CDR3: CATSSRSRGTEQYF. Here the CDR3 DNA reads TGTGCCACCAGCAGTAGGTCCAGGGGGACCGAGCAGTACTTC. The full variable domain, rest sourced from reference TRBV15 and TRBJ2-7, is DAMVIQNPRYQVTQFGKPVTLSCSQTLNHNVMYWYQQKSSQAPKLLFHYYDKDFNNEADTPDNFQSRRPNTSFCFLDIRSPGLGDTAMYLCATSSRSRGTEQYFGPGTRLTVT.

The V gene is TRBV29-1, the J gene TRBJ2-2; D is ambiguous. Germline assignment: CDR1 SQVTM and CDR2 ANQGSEA. The CDR3 length is 12 residues. The ends were cut back, 5 bases at V and 2 bases at J, with 6 bases in the middle. CDR3 nucleotides: TGCAGCGTTTTCTACAACACCGGGGAGCTGTTTTTT. Residues: CSVFYNTGELFF.

The chain uses TRBV4-1 and TRBJ2-5, with TRBD2 matching 11 bases. This CDR3 region has 18 residues. From germline, CDR1 is MGHRA and CDR2 YSYEKL. V trimming: 4 bases; J trimming: 5 bases; junction bases outside the gene matches: 15. The CDR3: CASSPTGTSGIPGETQYF. In nucleotides, the CDR3 is TGCGCCAGCAGCCCAACTGGGACTAGCGGAATACCCGGGGAGACCCAGTACTTC.